This TCR beta chain was sequenced for a study of blood T cell repertoires in COVID-19 (TCRdb year 2020). At the level of the whole study: Samples from collaborators originated in the United States, Italy and Spain and spanned both the acute and convalescent phases of COVID-19. The material from the prospective study consisted of cDNA or gDNA derived from T cells, B-cell-depleted T cells, or PBMCs. Subjects who had been exposed to COVID-19, were actively infected with it, or had recovered from it provided the deeply sampled blood TCRbeta repertoires that made up the dataset. A freely available public database, intended as a resource for researchers studying the immune response to SARS-CoV-2, is where the repertoires were released. The samples were drawn from the first 160 participants of the ongoing ImmuneRACE study and from some 1,300 subjects provided by 6 global collaborators. The sample metadata nearly always contained a de-identified subject ID, COVID-19 status, age in years and sex. Where available, HLA class I and class II types were taken from metadata supplied by the sample provider and were not determined by assay-based typing.

On this clone itself: It lacks a known antigen. Qualities for individual bases were not recorded, and no much larger clone is one base off.

On the study overall, not on this receptor specifically: The quantity of clinical and demographic metadata differed by source and by participant and was supplied without curation.

Each collaborating institution followed its own protocols to collect whole blood in K2EDTA tubes. Collaborator samples were shipped for TCRbeta analysis as frozen whole blood, isolated PBMCs, or DNA extracted from either sample type. CDR1 and CDR2, looked up from the germline V gene (reference sequence), are GTSNPN and SVGIG. V is reduced by 1 base and J by 1 base, leaving a spacing of 5 bases between them. Including the terminal cysteine and phenylalanine, the CDR3 comprises 13 residues. Here the CDR3 DNA is all that survives: 39 bases in frame from base 1. TCRbeta CDR3 regions were amplified from genomic DNA by means of the immunoSEQ Assay, a bias-controlled multiplex PCR. Per the source publication's procedure: Within the assay, amplification of reference gene primers was used to estimate how many nucleated cells each sample contained. To quantify the absolute abundance of each unique TCRbeta CDR3 rearrangement, sequence reads were collapsed and filtered. For each sample, productive Simpson clonality was calculated by taking the square root of Simpson's diversity index across productive rearrangements. The table was pulled from immuneACCESS by TCRdb, which kept in-frame rearrangements only. Such tables lose some clones; where checked, under half of the loss comes from unresolved V genes, and the rest has no known cause. The V and J calls and clone size are taken from that table; D and trimming were inferred from the DNA. The sample records 130,000 to 150,000 clones, around 78% of which are singletons. The top ten clonotypes cover roughly 2% of the sample.

The sequencing sample was made of peripheral blood. The clonotype was recovered from a woman aged 55-70 years with acute or convalescent COVID-19. The sequence joins TRBV30 to TRBJ1-5, with the D gene call left open. The DNA reads as follows: TGTGCCTGGAGTGGCGGCAGCAATCAGCCCCAGCATTTT. It encodes CAWSGGSNQPQHF.